This is a list of T cell receptor beta chains from one sample in a study of T cell responses to AZD1222 COVID-19 vaccine. The repertoire was sequenced with immunoSEQ multiplex PCR; TCRdb's copy has only in-frame clones and lacks some. The sample records around 140,000 clones, roughly 85% being singletons. This specimen was peripheral blood, taken 28 days after the second dose of the MenACWY control vaccine. All receptors derive from an adult who received the MenACWY meningococcal vaccine as a control. Each CDR3 is given with its conserved first and last residue. D genes are given only for firm matches. Size tells how often a clone was seen (once, few, many) or the class of an expanded clone, and some rows leave it out.

DNA,CDR3,size,J,V,D
TGCGCCAGCAGTGTAGGTAGCGGGGCCTTAAACATTCAGTACTTC,CASSVGSGALNIQYF,.,TRBJ2-4,TRBV10-1,TRBD2
TGTGCCAGCAGCTTCGTAACAGGGGGCCCCGGGGAGCTGTTTTTT,CASSFVTGGPGELFF,.,TRBJ2-2,TRBV7-2,TRBD1
TGTGCCAGCAGCTTAGTCGAAACAGGGACGTACCAAGAGACCCAGTACTTC,CASSLVETGTYQETQYF,.,TRBJ2-5,TRBV11-2,.
TGTGCCAGCAGCCAAGAAGCCCGGGACAGGGCTTCGGGAGGCAATCAGCCCCAGCATTTT,CASSQEARDRASGGNQPQHF,.,TRBJ1-5,TRBV3-1/TRBV3-2,TRBD1
TGTGCCAGCAGCCAAGATAGGACAGGAGGAAACGAGCAGTACTTC,CASSQDRTGGNEQYF,.,TRBJ2-7,TRBV4-2,TRBD1
TGCAGCGTTGCCAGGGGGACTTTAAACAATGAGCAGTTCTTC,CSVARGTLNNEQFF,.,TRBJ2-1,TRBV29-1,.
TGTGCCAGCAGCCAAGATTCGGTAGGGATCTATGGCTACACCTTC,CASSQDSVGIYGYTF,.,TRBJ1-2,TRBV14,.
TGTGCCAGCAGCGTAGCCGGCCGGGAACGATTCAACGAAAAACTGTTTTTT,CASSVAGRERFNEKLFF,.,TRBJ1-4,TRBV9,.
TGTGCCACCAGTTGGGGGCCCGGAAACACTGAAGCTTTCTTT,CATSWGPGNTEAFF,.,TRBJ1-1,TRBV24-1,.
TGTGCCAGCAGCGTAGCTGGTAGCCGACAAGAGACCCAGTACTTC,CASSVAGSRQETQYF,.,TRBJ2-5,TRBV9,.
TGTGCCACCAGTGATCCAACCCGGGACGCTGAAGCTTTCTTT,CATSDPTRDAEAFF,.,TRBJ1-1,TRBV24-1,.
TGTGCCAGCAGTTCCCAGGTGGTAGCGGGACCCACAGATACGCAGTATTTT,CASSSQVVAGPTDTQYF,.,TRBJ2-3,TRBV27,TRBD2
TGTGCCAGCAGCCGAACTCCTCTGACTGAAGCTTTCTTT,CASSRTPLTEAFF,.,TRBJ1-1,TRBV3-1/TRBV3-2,.
TGTGCCAGCACCCTGACGGACGGGAATCAGCCCCAGCATTTT,CASTLTDGNQPQHF,.,TRBJ1-5,TRBV2,.
TGTGCCAGCAGTCTCCCATTCGGGGGCTACACCTTC,CASSLPFGGYTF,.,TRBJ1-2,TRBV11-2,.
TGTGCCAGTATGGGGACTAGCGGGAGAAATGAGCAGTTCTTC,CASMGTSGRNEQFF,few,TRBJ2-1,TRBV19,TRBD2
TGTGCCAGCAGCTTGACAGAGCTGAATGAAAAACTGTTTTTT,CASSLTELNEKLFF,once,TRBJ1-4,TRBV5-6,.
TGTGCCAGCAGCTTGCCCAGCGGGGGGGCTGGGTTCGCAGATACGCAGTATTTT,CASSLPSGGAGFADTQYF,.,TRBJ2-3,TRBV5-4,TRBD2
TGTGCCAGTAGCTCCACTCCATCCGATACGCAGTATTTT,CASSSTPSDTQYF,.,TRBJ2-3,TRBV19,.
TGTGCCAGCAGCCCGCAGGGGCTGATCTATGGCTACACCTTC,CASSPQGLIYGYTF,.,TRBJ1-2,TRBV27,.
TGTGCCACCAGCGTCGGGACAGGGAGCTACGAGCAGTACTTC,CATSVGTGSYEQYF,.,TRBJ2-7,TRBV15,TRBD1
TGTGCCAGCAGCGCCGGGACAGGGAATAACTATGGCTACACCTTC,CASSAGTGNNYGYTF,.,TRBJ1-2,TRBV7-9,TRBD1
TGTGCTAGTGGTTTGGTAAGAGACGGACAGCCAGGGTTGGGCAATCAGCCCCAGCATTTT,CASGLVRDGQPGLGNQPQHF,few,TRBJ1-5,TRBV12-5,.
TGTGCCTGGAGTGTAAACAGGGGGTATGGCTACACCTTC,CAWSVNRGYGYTF,.,TRBJ1-2,TRBV30,TRBD1
TGTGCCACCAGCAGGCACAGCACCAGGAACACTGAAGCTTTCTTT,CATSRHSTRNTEAFF,.,TRBJ1-1,TRBV15,.
TGTGCCAGCAGTTACACACCGCAGGGTAGTAAAGATGGCTACACCTTC,CASSYTPQGSKDGYTF,once,TRBJ1-2,TRBV6-5,.
TGTGCCAGCAGCCAAGCCAAGAACACTGAAGCTTTCTTT,CASSQAKNTEAFF,.,TRBJ1-1,TRBV3-1/TRBV3-2,.
TGTGCCTGGAGCCTACCGGGGGACATTCATTTT,CAWSLPGDIHF,.,TRBJ1-4,TRBV30,.
TGTGCCAGCAGCTTAGTGGCTGGACTTTACAATGAGCAGTTCTTC,CASSLVAGLYNEQFF,.,TRBJ2-1,TRBV7-9,.
TGTGCCAGCAGCCCTATGTATGAGCAGTTCTTC,CASSPMYEQFF,.,TRBJ2-1,TRBV5-5,.
TGTGCCAGCAGTTTACTTCCCGGGAACACTGAAGCTTTCTTT,CASSLLPGNTEAFF,.,TRBJ1-1,TRBV28,.
TGTGCCAGCAGCTTAGAAGGACCCGGAGGTTCACCCCTCCACTTT,CASSLEGPGGSPLHF,few,TRBJ1-6,TRBV7-2,.
TGTGCCTGGAGTGTACTTCGGGAGTGGGTCGGAAATGAGCAGTTCTTC,CAWSVLREWVGNEQFF,.,TRBJ2-1,TRBV30,.
TGTGCCACCAGCACCCCAAAGGGGGTTTCTGGAAACACCATATATTTT,CATSTPKGVSGNTIYF,.,TRBJ1-3,TRBV15,.
TGTGCCATCAGTGAGTATCGGACAGGGGGATCGGAGCAGTTCTTC,CAISEYRTGGSEQFF,.,TRBJ2-1,TRBV10-3,TRBD1
TGTGCCAGCAGTGAAGCGCCTAGGGCGGTTGAAGCTTTCTTT,CASSEAPRAVEAFF,.,TRBJ1-1,TRBV6-1,.
TGTGCCAGGGTATACCCCTCTGGGGCCAACGTCCTGACTTTC,CARVYPSGANVLTF,.,TRBJ2-6,TRBV6-4,.
TGTGCCAGCAGTTACCGACAGGGGAACACCATATATTTT,CASSYRQGNTIYF,.,TRBJ1-3,TRBV6-5,TRBD1
TGTGCCACCAGACAGGGGGGACATAATTTCCCCCTCCACTTT,CATRQGGHNFPLHF,once,TRBJ1-6,TRBV5-6,TRBD1
TGTGCCAGCAGGAACAAGGGGGCGGCGAACACCGGGGAGCTGTTTTTT,CASRNKGAANTGELFF,.,TRBJ2-2,TRBV28,TRBD1
TGTGCCAGCAGCCCCCGCGGGGGGCTAACAGATACGCAGTATTTT,CASSPRGGLTDTQYF,.,TRBJ2-3,TRBV5-4,TRBD2
TGTGCCACCAGTGATTTGGACCAAAGGGGCACAGATACGCAGTATTTT,CATSDLDQRGTDTQYF,.,TRBJ2-3,TRBV24-1,.
TGTGCCAGCAGTTTAGAGGGTCGGGCAGGGGTTAACTATGGCTACACCTTC,CASSLEGRAGVNYGYTF,once,TRBJ1-2,TRBV27,.
TGCAGCGTTGAAGATCCCTTAGATAGCTCTGGAAACACCATATATTTT,CSVEDPLDSSGNTIYF,.,TRBJ1-3,TRBV29-1,.
TGCAGTGCTAGTATCCCAGGGGCAGTCACTGAAGCTTTCTTT,CSASIPGAVTEAFF,.,TRBJ1-1,TRBV20-1,.
TGTGCCAGCAGCCAAGATACCGGCGGGGGGACGCAAGAGACCCAGTACTTC,CASSQDTGGGTQETQYF,.,TRBJ2-5,TRBV3-1/TRBV3-2,TRBD2